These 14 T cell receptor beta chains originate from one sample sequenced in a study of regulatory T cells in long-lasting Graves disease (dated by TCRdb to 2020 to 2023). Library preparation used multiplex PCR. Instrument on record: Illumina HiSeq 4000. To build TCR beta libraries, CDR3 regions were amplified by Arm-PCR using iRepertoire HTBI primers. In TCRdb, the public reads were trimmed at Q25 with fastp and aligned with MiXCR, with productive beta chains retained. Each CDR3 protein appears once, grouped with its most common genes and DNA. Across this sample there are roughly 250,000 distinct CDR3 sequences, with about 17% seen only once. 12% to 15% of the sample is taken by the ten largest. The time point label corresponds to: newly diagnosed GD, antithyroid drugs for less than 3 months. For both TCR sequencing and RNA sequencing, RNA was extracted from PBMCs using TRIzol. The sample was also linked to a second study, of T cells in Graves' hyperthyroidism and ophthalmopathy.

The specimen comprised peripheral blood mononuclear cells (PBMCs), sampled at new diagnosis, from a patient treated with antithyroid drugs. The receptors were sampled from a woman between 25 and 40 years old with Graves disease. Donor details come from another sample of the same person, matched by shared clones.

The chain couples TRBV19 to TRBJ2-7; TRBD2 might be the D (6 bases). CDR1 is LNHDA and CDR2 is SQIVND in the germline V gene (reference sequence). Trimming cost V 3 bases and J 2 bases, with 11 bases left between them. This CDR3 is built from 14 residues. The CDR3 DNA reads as TGTGCCAGTAGTATGGGTAGCGGACCCTACGAGCAGTACTTC. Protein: CASSMGSGPYEQYF. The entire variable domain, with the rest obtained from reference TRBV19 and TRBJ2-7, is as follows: DGGITQSPKYLFRKEGQNVTLSCEQNLNHDAMYWYRQDPGQGLRLIYYSQIVNDFQKGDIAEGYSVSREKKESFPLTVTSAQKNPTAFYLCASSMGSGPYEQYFGPGTRLTVT.

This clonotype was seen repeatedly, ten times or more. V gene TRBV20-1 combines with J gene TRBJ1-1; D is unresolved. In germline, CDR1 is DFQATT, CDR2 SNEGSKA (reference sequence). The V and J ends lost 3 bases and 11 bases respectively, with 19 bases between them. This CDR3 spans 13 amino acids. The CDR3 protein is CSASIDGTKMAFF. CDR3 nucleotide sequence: TGCAGTGCTAGCATCGACGGAACGAAGATGGCTTTCTTT.

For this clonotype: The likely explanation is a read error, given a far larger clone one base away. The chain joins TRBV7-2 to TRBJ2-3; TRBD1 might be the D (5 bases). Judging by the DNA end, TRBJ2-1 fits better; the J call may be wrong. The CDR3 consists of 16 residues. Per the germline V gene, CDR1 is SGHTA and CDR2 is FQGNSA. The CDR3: CASSLPMTVSYDEQFF. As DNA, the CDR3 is TGTGCCAGCAGCCTCCCAATGACAGTCTCCTACGATGAGCAGTTCTTC.

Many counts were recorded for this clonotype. This CDR3 reads CASSVDFPGELFF. CDR3 bases: TGTGCCAGCAGCGTGGACTTCCCAGGGGAGCTGTTTTTT. The rearrangement uses TRBV3-1 and TRBJ2-2; possibly TRBD2 for D (5 bases). The CDR3 length is 13 residues. Trimming shortened V by 5 bases and J by 8 bases, and 12 bases separated the two germline ends. In germline, CDR1 is LGHDT, CDR2 YNNKEL (reference sequence). Full variable domain (remainder filled in from reference TRBV3-1 and TRBJ2-2): DTAVSQTPKYLVTQMGNDKSIKCEQNLGHDTMYWYKQDSKKFLKIMFSYNNKELIINETVPNRFSPKSPDKAHLNLHINSLELGDSAVYFCASSVDFPGELFFGEGSRLTVL.

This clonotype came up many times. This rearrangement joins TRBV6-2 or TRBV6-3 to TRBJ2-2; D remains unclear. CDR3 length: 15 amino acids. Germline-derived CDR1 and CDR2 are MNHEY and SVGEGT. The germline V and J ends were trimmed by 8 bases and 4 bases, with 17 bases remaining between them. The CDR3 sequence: CASARRATGTGELFF. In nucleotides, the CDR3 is TGTGCCAGCGCAAGAAGGGCCACGGGCACCGGGGAGCTGTTTTTT.

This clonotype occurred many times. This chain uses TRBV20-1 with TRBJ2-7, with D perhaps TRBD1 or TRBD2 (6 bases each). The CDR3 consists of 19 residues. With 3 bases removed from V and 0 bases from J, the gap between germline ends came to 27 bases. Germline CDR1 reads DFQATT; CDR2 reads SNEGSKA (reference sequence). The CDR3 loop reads CSASFGGSSSRGPSYEQYF. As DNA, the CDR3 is TGCAGTGCTAGTTTCGGGGGAAGCTCTAGCCGGGGGCCCTCCTACGAGCAGTACTTC.

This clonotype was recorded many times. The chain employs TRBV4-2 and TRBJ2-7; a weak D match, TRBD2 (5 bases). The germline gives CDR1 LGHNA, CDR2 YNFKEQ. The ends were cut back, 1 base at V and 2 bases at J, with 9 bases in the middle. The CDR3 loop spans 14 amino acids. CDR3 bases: TGTGCCAGCAGCCAAGCACGGGAACCCTACGAGCAGTACTTC. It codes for CASSQAREPYEQYF.

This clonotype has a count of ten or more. CDR3 sequence: CASSLDFRHEQFF. The DNA for the CDR3 is TGTGCCAGCAGCTTAGATTTTAGGCATGAGCAGTTCTTC. This chain connects TRBV11-3 to TRBJ2-1; D gene uncertain. V lost 0 bases and J 8 bases, leaving 8 bases between the germline ends. The V gene's germline CDR1 is SGHNT and CDR2 YENEEA. The CDR3 spans 13 residues.

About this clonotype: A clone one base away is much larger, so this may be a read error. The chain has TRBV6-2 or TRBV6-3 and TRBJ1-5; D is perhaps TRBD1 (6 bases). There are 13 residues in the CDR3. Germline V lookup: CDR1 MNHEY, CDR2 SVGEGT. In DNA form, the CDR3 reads TGTGCCAGCAGCGCATCCATTGGACAGCTCCAGCATTTT. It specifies CASSASIGQLQHF.

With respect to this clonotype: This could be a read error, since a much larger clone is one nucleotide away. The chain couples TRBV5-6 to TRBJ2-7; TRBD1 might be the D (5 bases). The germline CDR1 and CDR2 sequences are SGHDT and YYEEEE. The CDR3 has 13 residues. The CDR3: CASSLAMDNQMHF. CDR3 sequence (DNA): TGTGCCAGCAGCTTGGCTATGGACAACCAAATGCACTTC.

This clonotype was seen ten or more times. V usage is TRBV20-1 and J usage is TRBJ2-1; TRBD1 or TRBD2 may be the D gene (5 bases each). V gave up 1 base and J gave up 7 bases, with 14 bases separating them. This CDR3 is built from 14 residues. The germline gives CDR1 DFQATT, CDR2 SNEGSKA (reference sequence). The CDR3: CSARVRLGRNEQFF. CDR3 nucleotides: TGCAGTGCTAGAGTTCGACTGGGACGGAATGAGCAGTTCTTC.

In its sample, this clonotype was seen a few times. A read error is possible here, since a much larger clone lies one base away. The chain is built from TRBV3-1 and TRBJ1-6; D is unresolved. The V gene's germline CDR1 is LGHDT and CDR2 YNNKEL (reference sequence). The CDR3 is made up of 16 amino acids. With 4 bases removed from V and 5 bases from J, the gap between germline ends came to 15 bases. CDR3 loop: CASSRPAGTDNSPLHF. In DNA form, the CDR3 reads TGTGCCAGCAGCCGACCAGCGGGAACGGATAATTCACCCCTCCACTTT.

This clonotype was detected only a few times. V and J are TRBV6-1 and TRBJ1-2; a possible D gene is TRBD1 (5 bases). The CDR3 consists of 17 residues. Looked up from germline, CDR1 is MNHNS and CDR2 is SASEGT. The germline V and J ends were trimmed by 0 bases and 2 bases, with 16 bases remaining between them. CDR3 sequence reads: CASSEAGWGGANYGYTF. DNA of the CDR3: TGTGCCAGCAGTGAAGCGGGGTGGGGGGGAGCAAACTATGGCTACACCTTC.

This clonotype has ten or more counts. In DNA form, the CDR3 reads TGTGCCAGCAGAAGAACGGAGACCCAGTACTTC. It yields the protein CASRRTETQYF. V and J are TRBV3-1 and TRBJ2-5; D unresolved. CDR1 is LGHDT and CDR2 is YNNKEL in the germline V gene (reference sequence). The V end was cut by 6 bases, the J end by 5 bases, with 7 bases between. The CDR3 covers 11 residues.